The present entry profiles one TCR beta chain with its context. Its antigen is unknown. Other DNA sequences in the same sample also yield this CDR3. The primer mix had 60 Vbeta and 13 Jbeta primers. Data came from immunoSEQ multiplex PCR; TCRdb stores just in-frame clones and leaves some out. The profile covers under 150,000 clones, with about 79% appearing a single time and approximately 4% taken by the ten largest. These data belong to a study of cytomegalovirus exposure and HLA in healthy donors. General study results and limits: It was only CMV serostatus that was available as immune exposure information.

With V trimmed by 0 bases and J by 8 bases, 8 bases remained unmatched. The germline V gene has CDR1 ENHRY and CDR2 SYGVKD. The CDR3 runs 15 residues. Source material: PBMCs. The clonotype originates from a man aged 25 to 40 in good health and CMV-seropositive. The chain links TRBV10-3 to TRBJ1-1, with 8 bases lining up with TRBD1. CDR3 in DNA: TGTGCCATCAGTGAGTCTCGGCAGGGGGCGACGGAAGCTTTCTTT. Amino acids: CAISESRQGATEAFF.